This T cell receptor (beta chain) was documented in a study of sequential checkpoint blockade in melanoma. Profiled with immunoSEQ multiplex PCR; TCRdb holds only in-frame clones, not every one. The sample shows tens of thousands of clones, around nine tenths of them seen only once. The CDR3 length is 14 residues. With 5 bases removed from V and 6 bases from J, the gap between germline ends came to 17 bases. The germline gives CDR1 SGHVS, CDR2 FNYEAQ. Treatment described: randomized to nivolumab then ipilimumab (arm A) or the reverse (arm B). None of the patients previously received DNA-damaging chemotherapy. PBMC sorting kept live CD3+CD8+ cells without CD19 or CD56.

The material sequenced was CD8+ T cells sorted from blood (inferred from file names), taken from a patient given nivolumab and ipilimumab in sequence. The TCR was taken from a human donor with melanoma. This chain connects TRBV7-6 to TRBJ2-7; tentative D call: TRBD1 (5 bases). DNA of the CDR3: TGTGCCAGCAGCGCCGCAGGGTTACGAGGCGAGCAGTACTTC. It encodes CASSAAGLRGEQYF.